This T cell receptor (beta chain) was sequenced for a study of blood T cell repertoires in COVID-19. Looking at the study overall: Donors in the United States, Italy and Spain gave samples during acute or convalescent COVID-19. Sample material is recorded as cDNA or gDNA derived from T cells, B-cell-depleted T cells, or PBMCs.

Germline CDR1 KGHSH, CDR2 LQKENI. The V gene lost 3 bases and the J gene lost 0 bases, with 8 bases spanning the gap. CDR3 length: 15 residues. Original processing notes: Reference gene primer amplification yielded estimated nucleated cell counts. Libraries were prepared by immunoSEQ multiplex PCR; TCRdb keeps only in-frame clonotypes and omits some of them. That table supplies the V and J calls and clone size; D and trimming were determined from the DNA. The sample carries roughly 52,000 clones, about nine tenths recorded once. The chain has TRBV18 and TRBJ1-4; perhaps TRBD1 as D (6 bases). The sequenced sample was peripheral blood. The clonotype was recovered from a man aged 60 to 75 with active COVID-19. DNA of the CDR3: TGTGCCAGCTCACCGGACAGCACAACTAATGAAAAACTGTTTTTT. This translates into CASSPDSTTNEKLFF. Based on the CDR3 plus reference TRBV18 and TRBJ1-4, the full variable domain is NAGVMQNPRHLVRRRGQEARLRCSPMKGHSHVYWYRQLPEEGLKFMVYLQKENIIDESGMPKERFSAEFPKEGPSILRIQQVVRGDSAAYFCASSPDSTTNEKLFFGSGTQLSVL.